This T cell receptor (beta chain) was identified during a study of T cell repertoires in ileal Crohn's disease. Study-level background: M6 samples are neoterminal ileum biopsies from postoperative colonoscopy.

General observations from the study: Clonal expansions were more frequent in active smokers than non-smokers at surgery. All patients with clonality above 26.8% had endoscopic recurrence. High-frequency clones were more common in sorted CD8 than CD4 cells.

Repertoires were generated with immunoSEQ multiplex PCR, while TCRdb's copy carries only in-frame clones and drops some. The table lists over 9,000 clones, around 72% of them singletons. Germline V gene lookup returns CDR1 SQVTM and CDR2 ANQGSEA. This CDR3 region has 15 residues. V was shortened by 3 bases and J by 0 bases, with 14 bases between the two germline ends. The time point is: neoterminal ileum biopsy at postoperative endoscopy, about 6 months after surgery. Comments on this clone: What it binds is not known.

The J gene is TRBJ1-1, the V gene TRBV29-1; D may be TRBD1 (6 bases). The specimen was ileal tissue. This TCR derives from an adult with Crohn's disease. The CDR3 bases are TGCAGCGTTGAGGCAGGGAGGGGGATGAACACTGAAGCTTTCTTT. Its protein product is CSVEAGRGMNTEAFF.